This passage covers 23 T cell receptor beta chains from one sample sequenced in a study of blood T cell repertoires in COVID-19. Only in-frame clones appear in the TCRdb table, and some are missing; sequencing was by immunoSEQ multiplex PCR. The sample shows some 93,000 clones, about 86% of them seen only once. Sequencing used peripheral blood. These receptors were collected from a woman of 80 years or more with acute or convalescent COVID-19.

V is TRBV3-1 (or the pseudogene TRBV3-2) and J is TRBJ1-4, with a tentative D call TRBD1 (5 bases). Per the germline V gene, CDR1 is LGHDT and CDR2 is YNNKEL (reference sequence). The CDR3 sequence is 13 residues long. V lost 3 bases and J lost 11, with 13 bases in between. CDR3 loop: CASSQSAGGKLFF. DNA for the CDR3: TGTGCCAGCAGCCAGTCCGCGGGGGGGAAACTGTTTTTT.

The chain recombines TRBV3-1 (or the pseudogene TRBV3-2) with TRBJ1-4; D might be TRBD1 (5 bases). CDR1 and CDR2 from the germline V gene are LGHDT and YNNKEL (reference sequence). The V end lost 2 bases, the J end lost 5 bases, and 18 bases lay between the germline ends. The CDR3 contains 17 residues. The CDR3 region has the DNA TGTGCCAGCAGCCAAAGGATGAAGAGACAGAGCAATGAAAAACTGTTTTTT. This sequence encodes CASSQRMKRQSNEKLFF.

This rearrangement joins TRBV2 to TRBJ2-1, with D perhaps TRBD2 (5 bases). Germline V gene lookup returns CDR1 SNHLY and CDR2 FYNNEI. This CDR3 has 12 amino acids. The germline V and J ends were trimmed by 5 bases and 9 bases, with 11 bases remaining between them. CDR3 in DNA: TGTGCCAGCAGTTACTCGGGGTTTGAGCAGTTCTTC. Residues: CASSYSGFEQFF.

The J gene is TRBJ2-7, the V gene TRBV19, with 9 nucleotides matching TRBD1. Germline trimming cut 3 bases from V and 6 bases from J; bases unmatched to any gene: 6. This CDR3 has 14 residues. CDR1 is LNHDA, CDR2 SQIVND, per germline (reference sequence). The CDR3 sequence: CASSMGTGLAEQYF. In DNA, the CDR3 is TGTGCCAGTAGTATGGGGACAGGGCTGGCCGAGCAGTACTTC.

This chain connects TRBV6-1 to TRBJ2-2; 9 nucleotides match TRBD2. The germline V gene has CDR1 MNHNS and CDR2 SASEGT. There are 14 residues in the CDR3. With 3 bases clipped from V and 5 bases from J, the junction kept 1 base outside the gene matches. DNA of the CDR3: TGTGCCAGCAGTGAGCGGGGGGGAACCGGGGAGCTGTTTTTT. Its protein product is CASSERGGTGELFF.

The chain recombines TRBV2 with TRBJ1-5; 7 bases align to TRBD1. Germline lookup yields CDR1 SNHLY and CDR2 FYNNEI. The V gene end was trimmed by 6 bases and the J gene end by 3 bases; junction bases not matched to a gene: 5. The length of the CDR3 is 14 residues. Written as DNA, the CDR3 is TGTGCCAGCAGGATCGACAGGGCCAATCAGCCCCAGCATTTT. Its protein product is CASRIDRANQPQHF.

V gene TRBV6-5 combines with J gene TRBJ2-3, with TRBD1 identical over 10 bases. Unmatched junction bases numbered 4, after V lost 0 bases and J lost 4 bases. The CDR3 is 16 residues long. In germline, CDR1 is MNHEY, CDR2 SVGAGI. The DNA for the CDR3 is TGTGCCAGCAGTTACTCAGCCGGGACAGGGGCAGATACGCAGTATTTT. As protein: CASSYSAGTGADTQYF.

The chain combines TRBV15 with TRBJ2-2; no clear D gene. Per germline, CDR1 LNHNV and CDR2 YYDKDF (reference sequence). The germline V and J ends were trimmed by 0 bases and 0 bases, with 5 bases remaining between them. CDR3 size: 15 residues. As DNA, the CDR3 is TGTGCCACCAGCAGAGATTCCTCGAACACCGGGGAGCTGTTTTTT. Translated: CATSRDSSNTGELFF.

The CDR3 DNA reads TGCGCCAGCAGCCGGACAGGCCTGGGGTCCTACAATGAGCAGTTCTTC. Amino acids: CASSRTGLGSYNEQFF. The chain recombines TRBV5-1 with TRBJ2-1, with 7 bases aligning to TRBD1. This CDR3 is built from 16 residues. CDR1 and CDR2 (germline): SGHRS, YFSETQ. After removal of 4 bases from V and 1 base from J, the junction contained 8 bases not matched to a gene.

This clone has just a few counts. Since the CDR3 does not end with the conserved phenylalanine or tryptophan, this likely comes from a read error. No DNA is shown, since the ends of the CDR3 on it are uncertain; the CDR3 is the one TCRdb lists. The gene calls are TRBV5-8 and TRBJ2-7; the table gives TRBD1 as D, unverified against the DNA. The CDR3 length equals 12 residues, ends included. Germline CDR1 SGHTS, CDR2 YDEGEE. The chain's CDR3 is CASSFETGGFRY.

The V call is TRBV24-1, the J call TRBJ2-3; 8 nucleotides align to TRBD2. Trimming took 2 bases from V and 0 from J; bases not matched to a gene: 9. There are 18 residues in the CDR3. Germline lookup yields CDR1 KGHDR and CDR2 SFDVKD. In DNA, the CDR3 is TGTGCCACCAGTGATTCGCGGGGGGCCGCAGTTAGCACAGATACGCAGTATTTT. Translation gives CATSDSRGAAVSTDTQYF.

This chain connects TRBV19 to TRBJ2-7; tentatively, D is TRBD2 (6 bases). From germline, CDR1 is LNHDA and CDR2 SQIVND (reference sequence). The CDR3 contains 15 residues. V dropped 3 bases and J dropped 5 bases, with 17 bases sitting between them. The DNA for the CDR3 is TGTGCCAGTAGTATTGCGAGAGGAGGGGCCCACGAGCAGTACTTC. Amino acid sequence: CASSIARGGAHEQYF.

The V call is TRBV19, the J call TRBJ2-1; TRBD2 matches 12 bases. This CDR3 has 15 residues. J gave up 4 bases and V 4 bases, and 2 bases lay outside the gene matches. Germline CDR1 LNHDA, CDR2 SQIVND (reference sequence). In nucleotides, the CDR3 is TGTGCCAGTAGTACCACTAGCGGGGGGTACAATGAGCAGTTCTTC. Its protein is CASSTTSGGYNEQFF.

The chain combines TRBV15 with TRBJ1-2; D unclear. CDR1 LNHNV and CDR2 YYDKDF come from the germline V gene (reference sequence). The ends were cut back, 3 bases at V and 4 bases at J, with 9 bases in the middle. This CDR3 has 13 amino acids. CDR3 region: CATSSPSGYGYTF. The CDR3 nucleotides read TGTGCCACCAGCAGCCCGAGCGGCTATGGCTACACCTTC.

J is TRBJ1-1 and V is TRBV10-1, with TRBD1 matching 7 bases. The CDR3 covers 15 residues. The trim removed 3 bases at V and 1 base at J, leaving 5 bases unmatched. Germline V CDR1 and CDR2: WNHNN, SYGVQD (reference sequence). CDR3 loop: CASSERGTENTEAFF. CDR3 nucleotide sequence: TGCGCCAGCAGTGAACGGGGGACAGAGAACACTGAAGCTTTCTTT.

V and J are TRBV10-3 and TRBJ2-7, with TRBD1 as a possible D gene (6 bases). The CDR3 runs 14 residues. Per germline, CDR1 ENHRY and CDR2 SYGVKD. The V and J ends lost 6 bases and 0 bases respectively, with 12 bases between them. The CDR3 loop is CAISRDTISYEQYF. In nucleotides, the CDR3 is TGTGCCATCAGCCGGGACACGATCTCCTACGAGCAGTACTTC.

The chain is built from TRBV9 and TRBJ2-7, with TRBD2 matching 9 bases. The germline CDR1 and CDR2 sequences are SGDLS and YYNGEE. Trimming at V came to 3 bases and at J to 0 bases, leaving 10 bases not matched to a gene. This CDR3 comprises 17 residues. CDR3 sequence: CASSALAGGSSSYEQYF. The DNA for the CDR3 is TGTGCCAGCAGCGCCCTGGCGGGGGGGAGCAGCTCCTACGAGCAGTACTTC.

This clone was found once. This chain uses TRBV2 with TRBJ1-1; the D gene is possibly TRBD1 (5 bases). The germline gives CDR1 SNHLY, CDR2 FYNNEI. The CDR3 consists of 15 residues. Trimming took 8 bases from V and 1 from J, leaving 17 bases between them. The CDR3: CASETKPGKNTEAFF. The CDR3, as DNA: TGTGCCAGCGAAACAAAGCCAGGGAAGAACACTGAAGCTTTCTTT.

V and J are TRBV19 and TRBJ1-1; possibly TRBD1 for D (6 bases). Trimming removed 5 bases from V and 0 bases from J, with 16 bases in between. Germline V CDR1 and CDR2: LNHDA, SQIVND (reference sequence). The CDR3 has 16 residues. CDR3 sequence (DNA): TGTGCCAGTAGTCGCACAGGGTATCGAGTGAACACTGAAGCTTTCTTT. Translating it yields CASSRTGYRVNTEAFF.

CDR3 sequence reads: CASRRGPGDYGYTF. CDR3 nucleotides: TGTGCCAGCCGGCGGGGGCCAGGGGACTATGGCTACACCTTC. The chain combines TRBV5-4 with TRBJ1-2; TRBD1 is a possible D gene (6 bases). The CDR3 extends over 14 amino acids. The ends were cut back, 7 bases at V and 3 bases at J, with 16 bases in the middle. Germline values: CDR1 SGHNT, CDR2 YYREEE (reference sequence).

This chain uses TRBV2 with TRBJ1-6, with D perhaps matching TRBD1 (6 bases). Per germline, CDR1 SNHLY and CDR2 FYNNEI. This CDR3 has 15 amino acids. Trimming removed 2 bases from V and 7 bases from J, with 12 bases in between. CDR3 sequence (DNA): TGTGCCAGCAGTGAAATCAGGGGTCGGAATTCACCCCTCCACTTT. Translating gives CASSEIRGRNSPLHF.

The gene calls are TRBV19 and TRBJ1-5, with D unclear. The CDR3 has 14 amino acids. Trimming left V 2 bases short and J 4 bases short, with 9 bases between. Germline loops: CDR1 LNHDA, CDR2 SQIVND (reference sequence). The CDR3 sequence: CASSIPASNQPQHF. Written as DNA, the CDR3 is TGTGCCAGTAGTATACCCGCCAGTAATCAGCCCCAGCATTTT. The full variable domain, its missing parts supplied by reference TRBV19 and TRBJ1-5, is DGGITQSPKYLFRKEGQNVTLSCEQNLNHDAMYWYRQDPGQGLRLIYYSQIVNDFQKGDIAEGYSVSREKKESFPLTVTSAQKNPTAFYLCASSIPASNQPQHFGDGTRLSIL.

This rearrangement joins TRBV12-3 or TRBV12-4 to TRBJ1-6; D is undetermined. The CDR3 covers 12 residues. V was pared by 4 bases and J by 14 bases, with 12 bases between. This CDR3 reads CASSYPGWALHF. The CDR3 coding sequence is TGTGCCAGCAGTTACCCAGGTTGGGCCCTCCACTTT.